The 9 T cell receptor beta chains below all came from one sample that was sequenced in a study of PD-L1 blockade in urothelial cancer. TCRdb's copy holds only in-frame clones and misses some; the assay was immunoSEQ multiplex PCR. Altogether 33,000 or so clones are present, roughly 82% being singletons, with the ten largest covering 6% to 7%. Stated time point: pretreatment peripheral blood. The material was PBMCs, obtained around atezolizumab (anti-PD-L1) treatment. These receptors were obtained from a man in his sixties with urothelial cancer.

The chain joins TRBV28 to TRBJ2-1, with 7 positions matching TRBD2. Germline V gene sequence: CDR1 MDHEN, CDR2 SYDVKM. The CDR3 covers 12 residues. V gave up 7 bases and J gave up 7 bases; unmatched junction bases: 4. CDR3 in DNA: TGTGCCAGCACCTCGGGGGGAAATGAGCAGTTCTTC. It codes for CASTSGGNEQFF. The variable domain in full, with the rest retrieved from reference TRBV28 and TRBJ2-1, is DVKVTQSSRYLVKRTGEKVFLECVQDMDHENMFWYRQDPGLGLRLIYFSYDVKMKEKGDIPEGYSVSREKKERFSLILESASTNQTSMYLCASTSGGNEQFFGPGTRLTVL.

The gene calls are TRBV19 and TRBJ1-5, with TRBD1 identical over 7 bases. V lost 6 bases, J lost 2 bases, and 7 bases stayed unmatched. The CDR3 runs 15 residues. From germline, CDR1 is LNHDA and CDR2 SQIVND (reference sequence). This chain's CDR3 is CASSFTGVGNQPQHF. The CDR3 bases are TGTGCCAGTAGCTTTACAGGGGTCGGCAATCAGCCCCAGCATTTT.

The rearrangement uses TRBV7-2 and TRBJ2-2; weak D call: TRBD2 (6 bases). CDR3 length: 16 amino acids. Germline V gene data show CDR1 as SGHTA and CDR2 as FQGNSA. Trimming removed 7 bases at V and 0 bases at J, with 15 bases between. Here the CDR3 DNA reads TGTGCCAGCACCCGGCCGGCGGGAACGAACACCGGGGAGCTGTTTTTT. This codes for CASTRPAGTNTGELFF.

The gene calls are TRBV5-1 and TRBJ2-7, with 11 bases lining up with TRBD2. V was clipped by 4 bases and J by 7 bases; unmatched bases: 10. Per germline, CDR1 SGHRS and CDR2 YFSETQ. This CDR3 has 15 residues. The CDR3 DNA reads as TGCGCCAGCAGCATTACTAGCGGGGGCACTTTTGAGCAGTACTTC. The encoded protein is CASSITSGGTFEQYF.

The chain carries TRBV15 and TRBJ2-1; D is possibly TRBD2 (6 bases). V gave up 0 bases and J gave up 9 bases, with 9 bases separating them. The CDR3 loop spans 13 amino acids. Germline CDR1 reads LNHNV; CDR2 reads YYDKDF (reference sequence). The CDR3 DNA reads TGTGCCACCAGCAGAGATCTCGGGGGTGAGCAGTTCTTC. Protein product: CATSRDLGGEQFF.

The J gene is TRBJ1-3, the V gene TRBV7-5. TRBV7-5 has pseudogene status. The CDR3 spans 10 residues. The CDR3 region is CARSSNTIYF. DNA for the CDR3: TGTGCCAGAAGTTCGAACACCATATATTTT.

The V call is TRBV2, the J call TRBJ2-5, with 8 positions matching TRBD1. The germline V gene encodes CDR1 SNHLY and CDR2 FYNNEI. V shed 3 bases, J shed 2 bases, and the junction held 8 bases outside the gene matches. The CDR3 loop spans 16 amino acids. The CDR3 reads CASSDGQGAIQETQYF. Here the CDR3 DNA reads TGTGCCAGCAGTGATGGTCAGGGGGCGATACAAGAGACCCAGTACTTC.

The V gene is TRBV2, the J gene TRBJ2-2; 8 positions agree with TRBD2. V shed 7 bases, J shed 4 bases, and the junction held 8 bases outside the gene matches. This CDR3 is 15 amino acids long. Germline CDR1 and CDR2: SNHLY and FYNNEI. The CDR3 loop is CASIGSGAITGELFF. CDR3 DNA sequence: TGTGCCAGCATAGGTAGCGGGGCAATCACCGGGGAGCTGTTTTTT.

The sample holds a few counts of this clone. Germline and junction disagree at one end, which may indicate a read error. This chain connects TRBV7-7 to TRBJ2-2; perhaps TRBD2 as D (6 bases). The CDR3 consists of 15 residues. Looked up from germline, CDR1 is SSHAT and CDR2 is FNYEAQ (reference sequence). The CDR3 region has the DNA TGTGCTAGCAGCACCGGGAGTTGGTTCGGCGGGGAGCTGTTTTTT. Protein: CASSTGSWFGGELFF.